This TCR beta chain was found in a study of T-cell reconstitution after alpha-beta-depleted transplantation in children. A library of TCRbeta sequences, prepared with unique molecular identifiers, was generated. TCRdb re-analysed the PCR reads in MiXCR, keeping a single row per CDR3 protein. Here the sample spans some 390,000 distinct CDR3 sequences, roughly 20% being singletons. Germline V lookup: CDR1 SEHNR, CDR2 FQNEAQ (reference sequence). This CDR3 spans 16 amino acids. The germline V and J ends were trimmed by 5 bases and 0 bases, with 14 bases remaining between them. This receptor was identified in a human donor who donated a stem cell graft to a child with acute myeloid leukemia. V gene TRBV7-9 combines with J gene TRBJ2-1; D might be TRBD2 (5 bases). The material was PBMCs from the stem cell graft donor, obtained from the stem cell graft. The CDR3 is CASSPELAGSYNEQFF. The CDR3 DNA is TGTGCCAGCAGCCCAGAGCTAGCCGGCTCCTACAATGAGCAGTTCTTC.